A single sample is the source of the 3 T cell receptor beta chains below, sequenced in a study of response to subunit inactivated influenza vaccine. TCRdb itself ran the RT-PCR reads through MiXCR, one entry per CDR3 protein. The sample contains about 780,000 distinct CDR3 sequences, approximately 17% of which appear only once. This specimen was PBMCs from blood, taken 4 to 6 days after vaccination. The receptor source for this set is a man in his fifties who received an inactivated influenza vaccine.

DNA of the CDR3: TGTGCCAGCAAGAGACAGGGACTACTCTACAATGAGCAGTTCTTC. Protein product: CASKRQGLLYNEQFF. The rearrangement links TRBV28 to TRBJ2-1, with D perhaps being TRBD1 or TRBD2 (7 bases each). V was cut by 7 bases and J by 3 bases, with 16 bases left in between. Looked up from germline, CDR1 is MDHEN and CDR2 is SYDVKM. This CDR3 has 15 amino acids.

The chain couples TRBV4-2 to TRBJ2-7, with a tentative D call TRBD2 (5 bases). The V and J ends lost 10 bases and 3 bases respectively, with 13 bases between them. Germline CDR1 reads LGHNA; CDR2 reads YNFKEQ. The CDR3 has 12 amino acids. The DNA of the CDR3 is TGTGCCATGGGCCGCGGGCGCTACGAGCAGTACTTC. Translating it yields CAMGRGRYEQYF.

The sample holds a few counts of this clonotype. The V gene is TRBV7-9, the J gene TRBJ2-3; D may be TRBD2 (5 bases). This CDR3 region has 13 residues. Germline-derived CDR1 and CDR2 are SEHNR and FQNEAQ (reference sequence). V shed 5 bases and J shed 6 bases, with 12 bases lying between them. The CDR3 sequence: CASSLTTVDTQYF. The CDR3 region has the DNA TGTGCCAGCAGCCTGACTACTGTGGATACGCAGTATTTT.